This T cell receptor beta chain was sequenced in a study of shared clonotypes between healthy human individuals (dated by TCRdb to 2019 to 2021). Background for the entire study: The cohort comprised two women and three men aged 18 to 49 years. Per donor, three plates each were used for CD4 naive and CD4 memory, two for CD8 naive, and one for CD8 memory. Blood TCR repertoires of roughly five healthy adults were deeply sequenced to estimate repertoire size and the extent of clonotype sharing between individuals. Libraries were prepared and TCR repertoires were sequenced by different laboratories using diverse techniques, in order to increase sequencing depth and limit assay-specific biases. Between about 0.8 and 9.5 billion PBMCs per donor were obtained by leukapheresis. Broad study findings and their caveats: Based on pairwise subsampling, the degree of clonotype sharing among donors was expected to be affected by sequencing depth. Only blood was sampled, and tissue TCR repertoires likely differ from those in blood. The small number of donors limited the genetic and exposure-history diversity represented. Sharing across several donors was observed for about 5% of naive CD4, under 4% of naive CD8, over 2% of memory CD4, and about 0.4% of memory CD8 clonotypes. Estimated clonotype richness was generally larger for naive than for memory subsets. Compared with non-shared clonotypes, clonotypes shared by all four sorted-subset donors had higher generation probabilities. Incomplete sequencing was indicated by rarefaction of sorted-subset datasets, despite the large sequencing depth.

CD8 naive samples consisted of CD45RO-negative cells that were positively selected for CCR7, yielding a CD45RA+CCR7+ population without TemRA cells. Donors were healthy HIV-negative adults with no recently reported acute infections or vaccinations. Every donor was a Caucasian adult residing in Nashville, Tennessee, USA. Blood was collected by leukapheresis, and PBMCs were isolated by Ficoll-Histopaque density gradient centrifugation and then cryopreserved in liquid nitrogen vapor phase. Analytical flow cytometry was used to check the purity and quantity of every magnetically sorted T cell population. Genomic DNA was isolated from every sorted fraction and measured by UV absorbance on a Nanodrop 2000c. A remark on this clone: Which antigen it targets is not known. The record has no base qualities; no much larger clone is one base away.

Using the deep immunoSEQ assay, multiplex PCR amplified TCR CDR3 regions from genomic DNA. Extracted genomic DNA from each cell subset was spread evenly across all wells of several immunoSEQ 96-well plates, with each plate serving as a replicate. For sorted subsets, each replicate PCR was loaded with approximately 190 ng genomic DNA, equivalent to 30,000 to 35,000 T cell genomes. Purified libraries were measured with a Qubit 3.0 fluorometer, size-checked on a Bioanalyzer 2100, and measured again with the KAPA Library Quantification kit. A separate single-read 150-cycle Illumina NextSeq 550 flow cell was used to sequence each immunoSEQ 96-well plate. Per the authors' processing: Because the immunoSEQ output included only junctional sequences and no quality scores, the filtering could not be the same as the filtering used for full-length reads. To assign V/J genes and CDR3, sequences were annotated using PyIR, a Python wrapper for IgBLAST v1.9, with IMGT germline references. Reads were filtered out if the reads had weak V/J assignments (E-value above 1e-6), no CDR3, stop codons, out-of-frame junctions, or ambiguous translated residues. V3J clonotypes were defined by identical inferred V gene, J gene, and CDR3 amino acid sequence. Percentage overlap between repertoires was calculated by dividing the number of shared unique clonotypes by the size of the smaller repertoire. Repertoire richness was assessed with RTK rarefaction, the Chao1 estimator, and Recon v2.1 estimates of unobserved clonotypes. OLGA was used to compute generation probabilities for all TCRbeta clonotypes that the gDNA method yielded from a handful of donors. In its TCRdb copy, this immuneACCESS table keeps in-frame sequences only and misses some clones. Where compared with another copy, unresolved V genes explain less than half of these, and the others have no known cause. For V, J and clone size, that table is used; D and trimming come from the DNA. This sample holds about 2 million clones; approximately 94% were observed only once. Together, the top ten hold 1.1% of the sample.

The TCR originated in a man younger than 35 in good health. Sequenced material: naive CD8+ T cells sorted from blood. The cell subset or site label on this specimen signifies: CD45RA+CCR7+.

DNA sequence: TGTGCCAGCAGACCAAACCCCTCTAGCGGCAATGAGCAGTTCTTC. It specifies CASRPNPSSGNEQFF. The chain joins TRBV11-2 to TRBJ2-1; 7 bases in the junction line up with TRBD2. V is cut back by 6 bases and J by 6 bases, with 11 bases in the junction unmatched. The CDR1 and CDR2 encoded by the germline V gene are SGHAT and FQNNGV. From its cysteine to its phenylalanine, the CDR3 spans 15 amino acids. Only CDR3 DNA is held: 45 bases, read in frame from base 1.